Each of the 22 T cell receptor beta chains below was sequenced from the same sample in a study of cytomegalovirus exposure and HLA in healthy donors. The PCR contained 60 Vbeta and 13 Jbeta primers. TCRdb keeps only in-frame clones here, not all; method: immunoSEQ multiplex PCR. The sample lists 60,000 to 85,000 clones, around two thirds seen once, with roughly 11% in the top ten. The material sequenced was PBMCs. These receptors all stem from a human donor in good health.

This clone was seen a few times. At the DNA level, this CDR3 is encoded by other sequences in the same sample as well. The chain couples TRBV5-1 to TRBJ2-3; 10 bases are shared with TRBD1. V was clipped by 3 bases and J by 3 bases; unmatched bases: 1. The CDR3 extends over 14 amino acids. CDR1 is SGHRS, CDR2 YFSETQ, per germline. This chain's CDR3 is CASSSDRGTDTQYF. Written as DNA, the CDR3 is TGCGCCAGCAGCTCGGACAGGGGGACAGATACGCAGTATTTT.

The CDR3: CASTYQGADTQYF. CDR3 coding DNA: TGCGCTTCGACGTACCAGGGGGCAGATACGCAGTATTTT. This sequence joins TRBV5-1 and TRBJ2-3; 7 bases agree with TRBD1. This CDR3 is built from 13 residues. Per the germline V gene, CDR1 is SGHRS and CDR2 is YFSETQ. Filled out from reference TRBV5-1 and TRBJ2-3, the complete variable domain reads KAGVTQTPRYLIKTRGQQVTLSCSPISGHRSVSWYQQTPGQGLQFLFEYFSETQRNKGNFPGRFSGRQFSNSRSEMNVSTLELGDSALYLCASTYQGADTQYFGPGTRLTVL.

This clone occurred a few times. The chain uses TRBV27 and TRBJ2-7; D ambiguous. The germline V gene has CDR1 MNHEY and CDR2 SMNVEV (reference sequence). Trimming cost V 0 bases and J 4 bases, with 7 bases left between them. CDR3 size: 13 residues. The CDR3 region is CASSLSPAYEQYF. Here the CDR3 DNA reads TGTGCCAGCAGTTTATCTCCAGCGTACGAGCAGTACTTC.

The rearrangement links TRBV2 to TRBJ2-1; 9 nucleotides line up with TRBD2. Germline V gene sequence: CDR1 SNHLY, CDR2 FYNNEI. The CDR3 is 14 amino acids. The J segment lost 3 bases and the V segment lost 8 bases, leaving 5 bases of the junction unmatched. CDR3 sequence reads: CASRRGRDYNEQFF. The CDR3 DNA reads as TGTGCCAGCCGGCGCGGGAGGGACTACAATGAGCAGTTCTTC.

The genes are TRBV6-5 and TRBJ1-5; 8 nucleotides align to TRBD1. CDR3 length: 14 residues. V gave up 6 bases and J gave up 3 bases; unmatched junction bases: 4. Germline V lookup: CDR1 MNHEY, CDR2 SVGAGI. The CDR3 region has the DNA TGTGCCAGCAGCCGGACAGGGAACAATCAGCCCCAGCATTTT. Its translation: CASSRTGNNQPQHF.

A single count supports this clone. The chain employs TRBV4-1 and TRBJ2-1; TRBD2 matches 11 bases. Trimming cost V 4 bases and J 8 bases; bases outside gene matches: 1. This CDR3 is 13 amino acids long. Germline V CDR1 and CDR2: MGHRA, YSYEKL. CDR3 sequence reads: CASSPTSGDEQFF. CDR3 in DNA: TGCGCCAGCAGCCCGACTAGCGGGGATGAGCAGTTCTTC.

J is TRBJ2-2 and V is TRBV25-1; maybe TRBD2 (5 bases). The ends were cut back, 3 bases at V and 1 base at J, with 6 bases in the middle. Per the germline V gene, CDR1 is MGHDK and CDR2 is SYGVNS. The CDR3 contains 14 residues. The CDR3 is CASSDEGNTGELFF. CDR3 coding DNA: TGTGCCAGCAGTGACGAGGGGAACACCGGGGAGCTGTTTTTT.

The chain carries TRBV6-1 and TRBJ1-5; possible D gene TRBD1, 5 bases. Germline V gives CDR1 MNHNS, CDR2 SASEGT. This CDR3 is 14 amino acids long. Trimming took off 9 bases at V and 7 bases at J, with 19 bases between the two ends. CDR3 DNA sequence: TGTGCCAGTAGTTCAGGGTGGGCGGACCAGCCCCAGCATTTT. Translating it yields CASSSGWADQPQHF.

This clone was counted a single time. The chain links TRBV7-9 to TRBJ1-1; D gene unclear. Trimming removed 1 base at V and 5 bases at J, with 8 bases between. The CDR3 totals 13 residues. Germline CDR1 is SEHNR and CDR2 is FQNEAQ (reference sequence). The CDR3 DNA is TGTGCCAGCAGCTTAGGGGCTACGACTGAAGCTTTCTTT. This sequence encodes CASSLGATTEAFF. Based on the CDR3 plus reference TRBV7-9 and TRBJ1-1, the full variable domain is DTGVSQNPRHKITKRGQNVTFRCDPISEHNRLYWYRQTLGQGPEFLTYFQNEAQLEKSRLLSDRFSAERPKGSFSTLEIQRTEQGDSAMYLCASSLGATTEAFFGQGTRLTVV.

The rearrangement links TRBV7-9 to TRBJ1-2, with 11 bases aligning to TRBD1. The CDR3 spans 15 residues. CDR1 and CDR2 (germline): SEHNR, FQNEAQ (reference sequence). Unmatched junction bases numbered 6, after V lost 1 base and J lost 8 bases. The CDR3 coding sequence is TGTGCCAGCAGCTTAGGAGATAGGACAGGGGGCGGCTACACCTTC. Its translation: CASSLGDRTGGGYTF.

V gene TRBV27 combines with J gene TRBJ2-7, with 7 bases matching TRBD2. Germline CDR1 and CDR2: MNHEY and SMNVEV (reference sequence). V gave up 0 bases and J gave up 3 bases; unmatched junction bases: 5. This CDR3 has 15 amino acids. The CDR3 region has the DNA TGTGCCAGCAGTTTATCCTCCTCGGGGGGCTACGAGCAGTACTTC. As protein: CASSLSSSGGYEQYF.

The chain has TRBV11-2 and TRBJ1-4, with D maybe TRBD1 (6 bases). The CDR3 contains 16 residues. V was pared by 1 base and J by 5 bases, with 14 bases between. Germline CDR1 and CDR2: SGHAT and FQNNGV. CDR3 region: CASSLVGTSLNEKLFF. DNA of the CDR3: TGTGCCAGCAGCTTAGTGGGGACAAGTTTAAATGAAAAACTGTTTTTT.

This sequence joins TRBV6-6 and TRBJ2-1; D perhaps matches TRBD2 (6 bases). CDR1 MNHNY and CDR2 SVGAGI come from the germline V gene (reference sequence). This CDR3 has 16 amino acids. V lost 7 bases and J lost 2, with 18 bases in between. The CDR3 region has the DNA TGTGCCAGCATCCCGTCGGGGACTGGCACCTACAATGAGCAGTTCTTC. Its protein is CASIPSGTGTYNEQFF.

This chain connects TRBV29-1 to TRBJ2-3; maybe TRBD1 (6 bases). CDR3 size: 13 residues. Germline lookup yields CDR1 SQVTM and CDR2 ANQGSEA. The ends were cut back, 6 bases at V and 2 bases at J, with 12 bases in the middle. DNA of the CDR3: TGCAGCGTCGGGACACGATACACAGATACGCAGTATTTT. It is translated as CSVGTRYTDTQYF.

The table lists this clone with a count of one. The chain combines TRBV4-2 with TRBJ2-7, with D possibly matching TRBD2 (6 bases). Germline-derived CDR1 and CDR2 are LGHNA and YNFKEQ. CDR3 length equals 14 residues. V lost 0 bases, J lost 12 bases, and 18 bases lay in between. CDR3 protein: CASSQDLVLFGGYF. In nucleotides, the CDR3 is TGTGCCAGCAGCCAAGATCTGGTCCTATTCGGGGGGTACTTC.

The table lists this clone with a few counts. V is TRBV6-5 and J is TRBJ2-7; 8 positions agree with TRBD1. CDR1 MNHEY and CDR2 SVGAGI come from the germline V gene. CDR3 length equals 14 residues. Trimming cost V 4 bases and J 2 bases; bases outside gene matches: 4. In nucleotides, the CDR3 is TGTGCCAGCAGTTTAGGACAGGGTCCCTACGAGCAGTACTTC. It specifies CASSLGQGPYEQYF.

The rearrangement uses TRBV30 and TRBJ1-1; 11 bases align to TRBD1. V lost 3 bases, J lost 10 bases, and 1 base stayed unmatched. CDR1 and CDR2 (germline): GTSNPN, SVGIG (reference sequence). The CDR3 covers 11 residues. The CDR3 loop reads CAWRDRGRAFF. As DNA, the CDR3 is TGTGCCTGGAGGGACAGGGGGCGAGCTTTCTTT. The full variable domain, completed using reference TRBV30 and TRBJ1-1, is SQTIHQWPATLVQPVGSPLSLECTVEGTSNPNLYWYRQAAGRGLQLLFYSVGIGQISSEVPQNLSASRPQDRQFILSSKKLLLSDSGFYLCAWRDRGRAFFGQGTRLTVV.

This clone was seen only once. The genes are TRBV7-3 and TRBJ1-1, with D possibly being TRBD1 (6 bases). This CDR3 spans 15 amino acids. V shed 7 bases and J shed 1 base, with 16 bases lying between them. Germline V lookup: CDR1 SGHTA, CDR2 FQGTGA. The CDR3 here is CASKPRGGENTEAFF. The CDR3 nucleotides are TGTGCCAGCAAACCTCGAGGGGGAGAGAACACTGAAGCTTTCTTT. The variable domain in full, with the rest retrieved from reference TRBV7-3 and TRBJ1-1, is GAGVSQTPSNKVTEKGKYVELRCDPISGHTALYWYRQSLGQGPEFLIYFQGTGAADDSGLPNDRFFAVRPEGSVSTLKIQRTERGDSAVYLCASKPRGGENTEAFFGQGTRLTVV.

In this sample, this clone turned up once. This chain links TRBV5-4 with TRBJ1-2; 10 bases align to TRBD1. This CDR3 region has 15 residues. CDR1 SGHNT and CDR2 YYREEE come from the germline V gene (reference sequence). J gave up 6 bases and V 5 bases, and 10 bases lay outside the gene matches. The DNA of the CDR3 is TGTGCCAGCAGTCCCACGGGACAGGGGTCCCATGGCTACACCTTC. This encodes CASSPTGQGSHGYTF.

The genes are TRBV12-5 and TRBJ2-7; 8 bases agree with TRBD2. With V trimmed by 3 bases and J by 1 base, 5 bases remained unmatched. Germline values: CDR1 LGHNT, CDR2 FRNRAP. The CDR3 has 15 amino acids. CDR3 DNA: TGTGCTAGTGGTTTTCATAGCGGGGAATCCTACGAGCAGTACTTC. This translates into CASGFHSGESYEQYF.

The CDR3 sequence is CASSQVGDSSYEQYF. The CDR3 bases are TGCGCCAGCAGCCAAGTCGGGGACTCCTCCTACGAGCAGTACTTC. The chain carries TRBV4-1 and TRBJ2-7; D possibly corresponds to TRBD2 (6 bases). Germline-derived CDR1 and CDR2 are MGHRA and YSYEKL. The CDR3 has 15 residues. The germline V and J ends were trimmed by 1 base and 0 bases, with 10 bases remaining between them.

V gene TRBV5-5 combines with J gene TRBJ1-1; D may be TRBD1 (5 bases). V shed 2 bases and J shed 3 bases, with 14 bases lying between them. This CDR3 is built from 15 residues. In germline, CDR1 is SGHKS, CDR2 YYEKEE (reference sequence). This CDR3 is CASSLFGGTDTEAFF. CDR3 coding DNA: TGTGCCAGCAGCTTATTCGGGGGGACGGACACTGAAGCTTTCTTT.